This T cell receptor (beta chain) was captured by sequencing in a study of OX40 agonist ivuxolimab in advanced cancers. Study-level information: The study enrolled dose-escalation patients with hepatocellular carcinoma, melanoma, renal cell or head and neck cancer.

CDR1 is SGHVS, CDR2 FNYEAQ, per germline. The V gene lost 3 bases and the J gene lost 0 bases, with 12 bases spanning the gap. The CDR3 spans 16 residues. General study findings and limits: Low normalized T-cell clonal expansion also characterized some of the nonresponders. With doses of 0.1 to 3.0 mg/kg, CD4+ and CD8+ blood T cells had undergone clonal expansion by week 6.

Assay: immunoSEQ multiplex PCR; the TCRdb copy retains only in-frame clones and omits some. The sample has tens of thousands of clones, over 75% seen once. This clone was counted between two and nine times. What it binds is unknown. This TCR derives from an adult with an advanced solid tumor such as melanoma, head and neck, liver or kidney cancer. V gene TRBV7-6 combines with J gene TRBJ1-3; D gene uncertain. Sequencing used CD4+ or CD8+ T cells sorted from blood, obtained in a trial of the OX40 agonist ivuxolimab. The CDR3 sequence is CASSLEGKSSGNTIYF. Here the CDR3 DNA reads TGTGCCAGCAGCTTGGAAGGGAAGAGCTCTGGAAACACCATATATTTT.